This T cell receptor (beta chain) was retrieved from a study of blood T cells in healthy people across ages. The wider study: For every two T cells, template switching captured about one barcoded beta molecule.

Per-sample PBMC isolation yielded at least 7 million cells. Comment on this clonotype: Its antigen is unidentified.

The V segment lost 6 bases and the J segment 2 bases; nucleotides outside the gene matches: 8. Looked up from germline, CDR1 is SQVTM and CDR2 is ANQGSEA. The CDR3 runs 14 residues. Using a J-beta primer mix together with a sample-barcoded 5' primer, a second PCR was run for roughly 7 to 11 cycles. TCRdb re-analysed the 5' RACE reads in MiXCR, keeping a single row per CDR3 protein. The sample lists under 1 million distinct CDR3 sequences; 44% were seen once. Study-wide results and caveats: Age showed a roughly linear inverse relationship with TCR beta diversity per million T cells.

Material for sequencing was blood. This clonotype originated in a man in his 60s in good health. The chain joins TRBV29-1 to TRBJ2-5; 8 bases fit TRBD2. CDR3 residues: CSVSRVAGQETQYF. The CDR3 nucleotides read TGCAGCGTCAGTCGAGTAGCGGGGCAAGAGACCCAGTACTTC.